This T cell receptor (beta chain) comes out of a study of blood T cell repertoires in COVID-19. Across the whole study: T cells, B-cell-depleted T cells, or PBMCs supplied cDNA or gDNA.

As processed by the authors: Amplified reference gene primers provided the basis for estimating nucleated cell counts. Assay: immunoSEQ multiplex PCR; the TCRdb copy retains only in-frame clones and omits some. The V and J calls and the clone size are those of that table, but D and trimming were determined from the DNA. The table has some 68,000 clones, about 90% seen once. This CDR3 contains 17 residues. The junction had 10 bases not matched to a gene; V was cut back by 4 bases and J by 4 bases. The germline V gene encodes CDR1 MGHDK and CDR2 SYGVNS. The chain combines TRBV25-1 with TRBJ2-2, with TRBD1 matching over 9 bases. Input material: peripheral blood. This receptor was taken from a human donor in a cohort sampled during active COVID-19. The CDR3 is CASSGHTGGALTGELFF. CDR3 coding DNA: TGTGCCAGCAGTGGTCACACAGGGGGCGCTCTCACCGGGGAGCTGTTTTTT.